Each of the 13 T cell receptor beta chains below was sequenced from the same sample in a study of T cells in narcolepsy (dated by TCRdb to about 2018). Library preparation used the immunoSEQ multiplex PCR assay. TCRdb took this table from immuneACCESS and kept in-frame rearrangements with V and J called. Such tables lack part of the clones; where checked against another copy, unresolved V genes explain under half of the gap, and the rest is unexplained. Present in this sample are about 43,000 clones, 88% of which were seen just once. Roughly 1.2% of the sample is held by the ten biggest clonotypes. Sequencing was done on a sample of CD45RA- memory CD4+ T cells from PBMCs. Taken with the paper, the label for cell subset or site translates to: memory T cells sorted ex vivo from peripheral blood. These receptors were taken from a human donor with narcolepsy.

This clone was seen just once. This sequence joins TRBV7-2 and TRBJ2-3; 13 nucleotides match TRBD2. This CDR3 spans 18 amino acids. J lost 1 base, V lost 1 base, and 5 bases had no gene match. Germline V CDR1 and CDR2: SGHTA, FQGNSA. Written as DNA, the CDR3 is TGTGCCAGCAGCTTAGGACTAGCGGGGGGAGGGGGCACAGATACGCAGTATTTT. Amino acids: CASSLGLAGGGGTDTQYF.

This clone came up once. The DNA for the CDR3 is TGTGCCAGCAGCTTACATGGTAGCGGGAACTACGAGCAGTACTTC. It specifies CASSLHGSGNYEQYF. The chain combines TRBV11-3 with TRBJ2-7, with 8 bases fitting TRBD2. Trimming at V came to 2 bases and at J to 3 bases, leaving 6 bases not matched to a gene. The CDR3 is 15 residues long. Germline V lookup: CDR1 SGHNT, CDR2 YENEEA.

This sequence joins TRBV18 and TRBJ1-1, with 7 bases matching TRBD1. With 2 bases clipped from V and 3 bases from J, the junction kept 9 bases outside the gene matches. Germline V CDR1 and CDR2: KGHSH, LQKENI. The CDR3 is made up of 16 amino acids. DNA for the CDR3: TGTGCCAGCTCACCAGCCCGTGGCAGGGGGTACACTGAAGCTTTCTTT. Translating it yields CASSPARGRGYTEAFF.

CDR3 sequence (DNA): TGTGCCAGTAGTATAGATCGGACCCCTGCTTTCGAGCAGTACTTC. As protein: CASSIDRTPAFEQYF. V gene TRBV19 combines with J gene TRBJ2-7; D gene uncertain. Trimming cost V 0 bases and J 6 bases, with 15 bases left between them. CDR3 length: 15 residues. Germline values: CDR1 LNHDA, CDR2 SQIVND (reference sequence).

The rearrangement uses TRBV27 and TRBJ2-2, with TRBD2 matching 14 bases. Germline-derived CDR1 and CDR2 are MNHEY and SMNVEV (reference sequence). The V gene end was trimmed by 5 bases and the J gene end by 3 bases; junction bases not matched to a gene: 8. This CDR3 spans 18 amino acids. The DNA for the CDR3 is TGTGCCAGCAGTGGACTAGCGGGAGGTTTGTACCACACCGGGGAGCTGTTTTTT. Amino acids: CASSGLAGGLYHTGELFF.

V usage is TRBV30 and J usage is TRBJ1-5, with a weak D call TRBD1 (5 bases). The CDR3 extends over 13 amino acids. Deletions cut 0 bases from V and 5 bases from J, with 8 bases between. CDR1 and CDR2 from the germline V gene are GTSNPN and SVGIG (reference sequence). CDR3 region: CAWSVQEDQPQHF. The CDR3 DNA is TGTGCCTGGAGTGTACAGGAGGATCAGCCCCAGCATTTT. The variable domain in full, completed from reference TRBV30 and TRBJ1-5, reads SQTIHQWPATLVQPVGSPLSLECTVEGTSNPNLYWYRQAAGRGLQLLFYSVGIGQISSEVPQNLSASRPQDRQFILSSKKLLLSDSGFYLCAWSVQEDQPQHFGDGTRLSIL.

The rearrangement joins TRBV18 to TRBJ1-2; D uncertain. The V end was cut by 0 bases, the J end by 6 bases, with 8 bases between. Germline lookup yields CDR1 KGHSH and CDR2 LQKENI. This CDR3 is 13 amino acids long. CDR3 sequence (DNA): TGTGCCAGCTCACCACCGTCAGGAAATGGCTACACCTTC. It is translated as CASSPPSGNGYTF.

The CDR3 nucleotides are TGTGCCAGCAGCCCTAGGACCCGGGCCACCGAGCAGTACTTC. This sequence encodes CASSPRTRATEQYF. The gene calls are TRBV7-9 and TRBJ2-7; D gene uncertain. V lost 5 bases and J 6 bases, leaving 17 bases between the germline ends. Looked up from germline, CDR1 is SEHNR and CDR2 is FQNEAQ (reference sequence). The CDR3 is 14 amino acids.

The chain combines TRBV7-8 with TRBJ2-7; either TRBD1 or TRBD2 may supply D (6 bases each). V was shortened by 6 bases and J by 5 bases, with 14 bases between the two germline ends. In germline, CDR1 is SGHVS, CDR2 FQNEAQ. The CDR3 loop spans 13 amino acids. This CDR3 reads CASRLRGVNEQYF. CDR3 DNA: TGTGCCAGCAGGTTAAGGGGGGTCAACGAGCAGTACTTC.

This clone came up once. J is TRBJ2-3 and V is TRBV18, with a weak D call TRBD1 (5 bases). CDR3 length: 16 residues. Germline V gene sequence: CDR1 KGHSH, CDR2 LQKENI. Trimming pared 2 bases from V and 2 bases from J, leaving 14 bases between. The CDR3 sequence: CASSPNRQLTTDTQYF. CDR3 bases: TGTGCCAGCTCACCAAATAGACAGCTAACCACAGATACGCAGTATTTT. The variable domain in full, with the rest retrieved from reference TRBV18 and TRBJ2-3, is NAGVMQNPRHLVRRRGQEARLRCSPMKGHSHVYWYRQLPEEGLKFMVYLQKENIIDESGMPKERFSAEFPKEGPSILRIQQVVRGDSAAYFCASSPNRQLTTDTQYFGPGTRLTVL.

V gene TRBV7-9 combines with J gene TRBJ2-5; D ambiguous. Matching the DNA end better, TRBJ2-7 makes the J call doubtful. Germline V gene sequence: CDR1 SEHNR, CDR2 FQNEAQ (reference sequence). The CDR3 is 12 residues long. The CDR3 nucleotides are TGTGCCAGCAGCACCCACAACTACGAGCAGTACTTC. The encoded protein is CASSTHNYEQYF.

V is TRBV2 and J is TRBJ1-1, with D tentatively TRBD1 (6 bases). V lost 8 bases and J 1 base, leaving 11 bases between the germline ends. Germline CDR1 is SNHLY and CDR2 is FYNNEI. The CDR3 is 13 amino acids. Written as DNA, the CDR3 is TGTGCCAGCCGGGACACTAGGAACACTGAAGCTTTCTTT. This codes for CASRDTRNTEAFF.

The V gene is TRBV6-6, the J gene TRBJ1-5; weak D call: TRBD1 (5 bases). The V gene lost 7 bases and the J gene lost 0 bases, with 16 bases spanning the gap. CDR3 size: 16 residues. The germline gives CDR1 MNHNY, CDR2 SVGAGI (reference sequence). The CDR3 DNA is TGTGCCAGCATCGCACGCGGGGCCTATAGCAATCAGCCCCAGCATTTT. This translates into CASIARGAYSNQPQHF.